The rows below give T cell receptor beta chains drawn from one sample of a study of T cell clones after liver transplantation. This table comes from immunoSEQ multiplex PCR, and its TCRdb copy is limited to in-frame clones, with some not included. The sample has 95,000 to 110,000 clones; 80% to 90% are singletons. The sample in question was CD4+ T cells from blood, obtained 47 months after liver transplant. These receptors originate from a human patient who received a liver transplant. Some T cells may possibly be graft donor cells. The CDR3 runs from the conserved cysteine through the conserved F or W. The order of the fields is V gene, D gene, J gene, clone size, CDR3 DNA, CDR3 protein. The D gene is left open where the match is weak. A row's size may be missing; if present it is once, few, many or a size class.

V: TRBV7-6
D: NA
J: TRBJ2-5
size: NA
DNA: TGTGCCAGCAGCTTAGGCTTACAAGAGACCCAGTACTTC
CDR3: CASSLGLQETQYF

V: TRBV11-1
D: NA
J: TRBJ1-1
size: NA
DNA: TGTGCCAGCAGCTTCGGGAGGAACACTGAAGCTTTCTTT
CDR3: CASSFGRNTEAFF

V: TRBV13
D: NA
J: TRBJ1-4
size: NA
DNA: TGTGCCAGCAGCTTAGACAGTGAAAAACTGTTTTTT
CDR3: CASSLDSEKLFF

V: TRBV5-1
D: NA
J: TRBJ1-3
size: once
DNA: TGCGCCAGCAGTCCCGAGGGGTCTGGAAACACCATATATTTT
CDR3: CASSPEGSGNTIYF

V: TRBV6-4
D: TRBD1
J: TRBJ1-2
size: NA
DNA: TGTGCCAGCCAGACAGGGGGTCTAAGAGGCTACACCTTC
CDR3: CASQTGGLRGYTF

V: TRBV14
D: NA
J: TRBJ1-2
size: once
DNA: TGTGCCAGCAGCCAAGATTGGGACGGCCTCATAGGCTACACCTTC
CDR3: CASSQDWDGLIGYTF

V: TRBV11-2
D: NA
J: TRBJ2-5
size: NA
DNA: TGTGCCAGCAGCTTAGTTGGGGGGTTCCAAGAGACCCAGTACTTC
CDR3: CASSLVGGFQETQYF

V: TRBV28
D: NA
J: TRBJ2-3
size: NA
DNA: TGTGCCAGCAGTTTTTGGGTCGCGGCTAGCACAGATACGCAGTATTTT
CDR3: CASSFWVAASTDTQYF

V: TRBV10-1
D: TRBD2
J: TRBJ2-1
size: NA
DNA: TGCGCCAGCAGTGCCGTCGGGAGCGGGGGCAATGAGCAGTTCTTC
CDR3: CASSAVGSGGNEQFF

V: TRBV18
D: TRBD1
J: TRBJ1-4
size: few
DNA: TGTGCCAGCTCACCCAGGGGGATAAGTGGAGCAACTAATGAAAAACTGTTTTTT
CDR3: CASSPRGISGATNEKLFF

V: TRBV7-3
D: TRBD1
J: TRBJ2-5
size: NA
DNA: TGTGCCAGCAGCCGTGGGACAGAAGAGACCCAGTACTTC
CDR3: CASSRGTEETQYF

V: TRBV5-6
D: NA
J: TRBJ2-3
size: NA
DNA: TGTGCCAGCAGCTTAAGATCCGGGACTAGCACAGATACGCAGTATTTT
CDR3: CASSLRSGTSTDTQYF

V: TRBV28
D: TRBD1
J: TRBJ2-7
size: NA
DNA: TGTGCCAGCAGCCGTGGACAGGCCGCCTCCTACGAGCAGTACTTC
CDR3: CASSRGQAASYEQYF

V: TRBV4-1
D: NA
J: TRBJ1-1
size: NA
DNA: TGCGCCAGCAGGGCCGGGTTGAACACTGAAGCTTTCTTT
CDR3: CASRAGLNTEAFF

V: TRBV5-1
D: NA
J: TRBJ2-1
size: NA
DNA: TGCGCCAGCAGCTTGGTTGCAGGGTTCGGGAATGAGCAGTTCTTC
CDR3: CASSLVAGFGNEQFF

V: TRBV19
D: NA
J: TRBJ1-5
size: once
DNA: TGTGCCAGTAGCAGGGGTAGCAATCAGCCCCAGCATTTT
CDR3: CASSRGSNQPQHF

V: TRBV9
D: NA
J: TRBJ2-1
size: NA
DNA: TGTGCCAGCAGCGTACAGCCCAACTCCTACAATGAGCAGTTCTTC
CDR3: CASSVQPNSYNEQFF

V: TRBV6-6
D: NA
J: TRBJ1-4
size: few
DNA: TGTGCCAGCAGTAGCGGGCGATTTCGGGCTAATGAAAAACTGTTTTTT
CDR3: CASSSGRFRANEKLFF

V: TRBV2
D: NA
J: TRBJ1-4
size: NA
DNA: TGTGCCAGCAGTCTAGCCGATGAAAAACTGTTTTTT
CDR3: CASSLADEKLFF

V: TRBV19
D: TRBD2
J: TRBJ2-3
size: NA
DNA: TGTGCCAGTCGATATAGCGGGGGGGCATCAGATACGCAGTATTTT
CDR3: CASRYSGGASDTQYF

V: TRBV6-1
D: TRBD2
J: TRBJ2-7
size: few
DNA: TGTGCCAGTTTAGCGGGAGGGTTTTCCGAGCAGTACTTC
CDR3: CASLAGGFSEQYF

V: TRBV27
D: TRBD1
J: TRBJ2-3
size: NA
DNA: TGTGCCAGCAGTTTCGGACAGGGCACAGATACGCAGTATTTT
CDR3: CASSFGQGTDTQYF

V: TRBV18
D: NA
J: TRBJ1-2
size: NA
DNA: TGTGCCAGCTCACCAACTCCCGGGATCGGGGAGGGAAGCTATGGCTACACCTTC
CDR3: CASSPTPGIGEGSYGYTF

V: TRBV10-3
D: NA
J: TRBJ1-1
size: NA
DNA: TGTGCCATCCGGTCGAGGGGGGGCGGCACTGAAGCTTTCTTT
CDR3: CAIRSRGGGTEAFF

V: TRBV9
D: TRBD2
J: TRBJ2-5
size: NA
DNA: TGTGCCAGCAGCCCCGTCGGCGGGGGGCCCGGTTGGGAGACCCAGTACTTC
CDR3: CASSPVGGGPGWETQYF

V: TRBV30
D: NA
J: TRBJ2-1
size: NA
DNA: TGTGCCTGGAGTGTACCGGGCTACTCCTACAATGAGCAGTTCTTC
CDR3: CAWSVPGYSYNEQFF

V: TRBV19
D: NA
J: TRBJ2-2
size: once
DNA: TGTGCCAGTAAGGTCGGGACTCTCTCGCTTGCGGGCGGGGAGCTGTTTTTT
CDR3: CASKVGTLSLAGGELFF

V: TRBV2
D: TRBD2
J: TRBJ2-7
size: NA
DNA: TGTGCCAGCAGCCCTTCTACCGGGACTAACTACGAGCAGTACTTC
CDR3: CASSPSTGTNYEQYF

V: TRBV7-3
D: NA
J: TRBJ1-1
size: NA
DNA: TGTGCCAGCAGCTTAAGAGGGGGGACGGCTTTCTTT
CDR3: CASSLRGGTAFF

V: TRBV5-4
D: NA
J: TRBJ2-7
size: NA
DNA: TGTGCCAGCAGCTTGGGATCCTTCTCCTCCTACGAGCAGTACTTC
CDR3: CASSLGSFSSYEQYF

V: TRBV28
D: NA
J: TRBJ1-1
size: few
DNA: TGTGCCAGCAGGGGGCGGCCTGAAGCTTTCTTT
CDR3: CASRGRPEAFF

V: TRBV19
D: TRBD1
J: TRBJ1-5
size: many
DNA: TGTGCCAGCAGACTCTCAGGGGGCCCTAATCAGCCCCAGCATTTT
CDR3: CASRLSGGPNQPQHF

V: TRBV18
D: NA
J: TRBJ1-5
size: NA
DNA: TGTGCCAGCTCACCTTACGACCATAGCAATCAGCCCCAGCATTTT
CDR3: CASSPYDHSNQPQHF

V: TRBV6-1
D: TRBD1
J: TRBJ1-5
size: NA
DNA: TGTGCCAGCAGGGGACAGGGACGTAGCAATCAGCCCCAGCATTTT
CDR3: CASRGQGRSNQPQHF

V: TRBV18
D: NA
J: TRBJ1-3
size: NA
DNA: TGTGCCAGCTCTCCACTTGGGAGAAACACCATATATTTT
CDR3: CASSPLGRNTIYF

V: TRBV12-5
D: TRBD1
J: TRBJ2-2
size: NA
DNA: TGTGCTAGTGGTACGGGACAGCGTACCGGGGAGCTGTTTTTT
CDR3: CASGTGQRTGELFF

V: TRBV27
D: TRBD1
J: TRBJ1-6
size: NA
DNA: TGTGCCAGCAGTTTTTCGGACAGGGGTGGTTCACCCCTCCACTTT
CDR3: CASSFSDRGGSPLHF

V: TRBV7-9
D: TRBD1
J: TRBJ2-5
size: NA
DNA: TGTGCCAGCAGCTTGTCCGGGACAGGGGGGACCCAGTACTTC
CDR3: CASSLSGTGGTQYF

V: TRBV5-4
D: NA
J: TRBJ2-2
size: NA
DNA: TGTGCCAGCACCACCGGTGGCACCGGGGAGCTGTTTTTT
CDR3: CASTTGGTGELFF

V: TRBV11-3
D: NA
J: TRBJ2-2
size: NA
DNA: TGTGCCAGCAGCTTGGGGGGCCTTGGCGGGGAGCTGTTTTTT
CDR3: CASSLGGLGGELFF

V: TRBV4-1
D: NA
J: TRBJ2-2
size: once
DNA: TGCGCCAGCAGCCACGGACCGAACGCGGGGGAGCTGTTTTTT
CDR3: CASSHGPNAGELFF

V: TRBV19
D: TRBD1
J: TRBJ2-6
size: NA
DNA: TGTGCCAGTAGTCGGACAGGGGGATCTGGGGCCAACGTCCTGACTTTC
CDR3: CASSRTGGSGANVLTF

V: TRBV19
D: NA
J: TRBJ2-3
size: NA
DNA: TGTGCCAGTAGTAACGGGGGTTTATCTAGCACAGATACGCAGTATTTT
CDR3: CASSNGGLSSTDTQYF

V: TRBV30
D: NA
J: TRBJ1-1
size: NA
DNA: TGTGCCTGGAGTGTACGTGAGGGCAGGGACGGAGCTTTCTTT
CDR3: CAWSVREGRDGAFF

V: TRBV10-3
D: NA
J: TRBJ2-2
size: NA
DNA: TGTGCCATCAGTGAACCGCGGGGGCCGGGTACCGGGGAGCTGTTTTTT
CDR3: CAISEPRGPGTGELFF

V: TRBV28
D: TRBD2
J: TRBJ2-7
size: once
DNA: TGTGCCAGCATGACTAGCGGGAGATCCTACGAGCAGTACTTC
CDR3: CASMTSGRSYEQYF

V: TRBV7-3
D: TRBD2
J: TRBJ2-1
size: once
DNA: TGTGCCAGCAGCTTAATAGGTAGCGGGGGATATGAGCAGTTCTTC
CDR3: CASSLIGSGGYEQFF

V: TRBV5-8
D: TRBD1
J: TRBJ1-1
size: once
DNA: TGTGCCAGTCGTCGAAGAGACAGGGCCCCTGAAGCTTTCTTT
CDR3: CASRRRDRAPEAFF

V: TRBV6-5
D: TRBD2
J: TRBJ2-7
size: NA
DNA: TGTGCCAGCAGAGGACTAGTCGGGTGGGAGCAGTACTTC
CDR3: CASRGLVGWEQYF

V: TRBV5-4
D: TRBD1
J: TRBJ2-7
size: NA
DNA: TGTGCCAGCAGCCCATCCGACAGGGTATCCTACGAGCAGTACTTC
CDR3: CASSPSDRVSYEQYF

V: TRBV30
D: NA
J: TRBJ2-3
size: NA
DNA: TGTGCCTGGAGTGTACGGCTAGCCTCCCGCACAGATACGCAGTATTTT
CDR3: CAWSVRLASRTDTQYF

V: TRBV7-9
D: NA
J: TRBJ1-5
size: few
DNA: TGTGCCAGCAGCTTCAGGGATAGCAATCAGCCCCAGCATTTT
CDR3: CASSFRDSNQPQHF

V: TRBV7-8
D: NA
J: TRBJ2-7
size: NA
DNA: TGTGCCAGCAGCCCTAGACCAGACGGGGCCGAGCAGTACTTC
CDR3: CASSPRPDGAEQYF

V: TRBV4-2
D: TRBD2
J: TRBJ2-5
size: NA
DNA: TGTGCCAGCAGCCAGGCTAGCGGGATCCAAGAGACCCAGTACTTC
CDR3: CASSQASGIQETQYF

V: TRBV27
D: NA
J: TRBJ1-1
size: NA
DNA: TGTGCCAGCAGTTCAGATCCCCCACCCAGGGACACTGAAGCTTTCTTT
CDR3: CASSSDPPPRDTEAFF